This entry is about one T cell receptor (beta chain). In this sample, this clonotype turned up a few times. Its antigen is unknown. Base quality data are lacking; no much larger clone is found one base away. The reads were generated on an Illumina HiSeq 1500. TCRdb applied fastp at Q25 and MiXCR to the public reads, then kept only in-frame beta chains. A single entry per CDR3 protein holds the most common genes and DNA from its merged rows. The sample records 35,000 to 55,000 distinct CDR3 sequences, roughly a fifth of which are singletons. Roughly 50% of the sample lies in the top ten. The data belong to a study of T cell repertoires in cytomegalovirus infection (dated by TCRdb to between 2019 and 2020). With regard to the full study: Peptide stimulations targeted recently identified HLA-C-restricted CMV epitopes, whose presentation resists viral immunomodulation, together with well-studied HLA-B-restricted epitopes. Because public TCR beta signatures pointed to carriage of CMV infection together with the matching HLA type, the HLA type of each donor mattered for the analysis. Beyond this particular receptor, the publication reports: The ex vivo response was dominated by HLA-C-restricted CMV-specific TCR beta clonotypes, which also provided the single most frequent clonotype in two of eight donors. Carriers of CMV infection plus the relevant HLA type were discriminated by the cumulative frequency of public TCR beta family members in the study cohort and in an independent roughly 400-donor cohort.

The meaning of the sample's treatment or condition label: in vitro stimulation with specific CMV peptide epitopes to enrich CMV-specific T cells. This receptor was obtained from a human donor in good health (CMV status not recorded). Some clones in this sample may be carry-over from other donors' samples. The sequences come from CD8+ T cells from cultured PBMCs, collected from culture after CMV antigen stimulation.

DNA sequence: TGTGCCAGCAGTTTTCCTGAGACGGTCAGGGAAGAGCAGTTCTTC. The translation is CASSFPETVREEQFF. The sequence is built from TRBV12-3 or TRBV12-4 and TRBJ2-1; the D gene is perhaps TRBD1, on 5 matching bases. Relative to germline, V is 3 bases shorter and J is 10 bases shorter, with 19 bases between their ends. Including cysteine and phenylalanine, the CDR3 has 15 amino acids. This entry keeps only the CDR3 DNA: 45 bases, framed from base 1.